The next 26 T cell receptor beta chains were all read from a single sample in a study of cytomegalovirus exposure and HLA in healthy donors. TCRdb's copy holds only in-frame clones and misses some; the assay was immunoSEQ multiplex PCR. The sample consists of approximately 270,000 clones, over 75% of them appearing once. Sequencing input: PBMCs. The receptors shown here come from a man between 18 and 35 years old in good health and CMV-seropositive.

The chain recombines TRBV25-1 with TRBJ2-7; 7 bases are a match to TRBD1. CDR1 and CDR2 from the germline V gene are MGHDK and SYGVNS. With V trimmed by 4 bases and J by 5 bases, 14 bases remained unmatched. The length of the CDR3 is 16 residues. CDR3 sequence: CASSGYHQGVFHEQYF. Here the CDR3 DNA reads TGTGCCAGCAGTGGCTACCATCAGGGGGTATTCCACGAGCAGTACTTC.

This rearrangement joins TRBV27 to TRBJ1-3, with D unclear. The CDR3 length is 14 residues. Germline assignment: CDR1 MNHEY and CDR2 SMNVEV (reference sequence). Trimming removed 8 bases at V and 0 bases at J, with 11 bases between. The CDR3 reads CASSPSYSGNTIYF. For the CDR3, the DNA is TGTGCCAGCTCTCCTTCTTACTCTGGAAACACCATATATTTT.

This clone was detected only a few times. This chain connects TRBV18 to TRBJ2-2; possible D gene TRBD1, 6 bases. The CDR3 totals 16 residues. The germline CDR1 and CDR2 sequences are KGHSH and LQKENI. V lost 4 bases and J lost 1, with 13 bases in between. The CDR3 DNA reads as TGTGCCAGCTCACTGAACGAACAGGGGAACACCGGGGAGCTGTTTTTT. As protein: CASSLNEQGNTGELFF.

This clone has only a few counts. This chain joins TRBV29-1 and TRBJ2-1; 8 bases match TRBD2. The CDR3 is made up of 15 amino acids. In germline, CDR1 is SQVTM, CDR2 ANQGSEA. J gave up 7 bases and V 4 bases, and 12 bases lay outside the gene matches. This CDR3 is CSVVGAGERENEQFF. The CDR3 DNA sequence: TGCAGCGTTGTCGGAGCGGGAGAAAGAGAAAATGAGCAGTTCTTC.

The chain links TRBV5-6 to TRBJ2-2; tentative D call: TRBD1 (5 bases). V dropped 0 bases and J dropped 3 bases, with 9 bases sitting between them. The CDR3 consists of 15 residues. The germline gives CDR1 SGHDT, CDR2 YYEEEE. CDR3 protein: CASSLVQGYTGELFF. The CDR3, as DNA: TGTGCCAGCAGCTTGGTCCAGGGCTACACCGGGGAGCTGTTTTTT.

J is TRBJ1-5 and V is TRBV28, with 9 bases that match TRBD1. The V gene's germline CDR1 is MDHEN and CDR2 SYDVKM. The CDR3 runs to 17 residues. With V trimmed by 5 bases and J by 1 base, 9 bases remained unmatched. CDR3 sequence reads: CASSPPQDRGSNQPQHF. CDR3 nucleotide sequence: TGTGCCAGCAGTCCACCTCAGGACAGGGGAAGCAATCAGCCCCAGCATTTT. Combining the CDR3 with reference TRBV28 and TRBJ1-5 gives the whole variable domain DVKVTQSSRYLVKRTGEKVFLECVQDMDHENMFWYRQDPGLGLRLIYFSYDVKMKEKGDIPEGYSVSREKKERFSLILESASTNQTSMYLCASSPPQDRGSNQPQHFGDGTRLSIL.

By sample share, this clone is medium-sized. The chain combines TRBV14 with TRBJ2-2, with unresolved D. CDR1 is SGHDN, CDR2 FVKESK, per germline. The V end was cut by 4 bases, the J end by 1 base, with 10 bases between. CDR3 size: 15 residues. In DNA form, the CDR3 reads TGTGCCAGCAGCCTCGGCCCTTGGAACACCGGGGAGCTGTTTTTT. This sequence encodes CASSLGPWNTGELFF.

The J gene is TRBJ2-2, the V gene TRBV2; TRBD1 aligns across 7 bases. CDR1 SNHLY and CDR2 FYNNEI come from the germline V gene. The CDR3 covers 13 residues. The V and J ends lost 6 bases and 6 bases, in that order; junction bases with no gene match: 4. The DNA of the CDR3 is TGTGCCAGCAGCCCGGACAGGCCCGGGGAGCTGTTTTTT. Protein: CASSPDRPGELFF.

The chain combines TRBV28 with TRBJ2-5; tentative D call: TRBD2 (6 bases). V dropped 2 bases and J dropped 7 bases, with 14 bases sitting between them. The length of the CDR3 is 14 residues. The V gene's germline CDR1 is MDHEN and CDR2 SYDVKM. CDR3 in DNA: TGTGCCAGCAGTTTAAGATTAGGGACTGGGACCCAGTACTTC. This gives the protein CASSLRLGTGTQYF.

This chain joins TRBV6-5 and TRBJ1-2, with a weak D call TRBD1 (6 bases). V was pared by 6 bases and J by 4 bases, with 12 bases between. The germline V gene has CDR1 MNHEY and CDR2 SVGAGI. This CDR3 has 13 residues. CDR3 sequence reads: CASSQGGGYGYTF. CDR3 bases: TGTGCCAGCAGCCAAGGGGGGGGCTATGGCTACACCTTC.

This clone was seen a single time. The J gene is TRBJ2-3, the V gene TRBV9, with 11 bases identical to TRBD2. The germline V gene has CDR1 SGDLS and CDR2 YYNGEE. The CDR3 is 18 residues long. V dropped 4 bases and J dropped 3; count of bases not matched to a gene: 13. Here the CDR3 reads CASSPEASGRLGTDTQYF. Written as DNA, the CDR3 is TGTGCCAGCAGCCCAGAGGCTAGCGGGAGGTTAGGTACAGATACGCAGTATTTT.

The CDR3 sequence is CASSLDGGSYNEQFF. The DNA for the CDR3 is TGTGCCAGCAGCTTAGATGGGGGCTCCTACAATGAGCAGTTCTTC. This chain connects TRBV7-7 to TRBJ2-1; D could derive from TRBD1 or TRBD2 (5 bases each). The CDR3 is made up of 15 amino acids. V lost 1 base to trimming and J lost 0 bases, with 7 bases between them. Germline lookup yields CDR1 SSHAT and CDR2 FNYEAQ (reference sequence).

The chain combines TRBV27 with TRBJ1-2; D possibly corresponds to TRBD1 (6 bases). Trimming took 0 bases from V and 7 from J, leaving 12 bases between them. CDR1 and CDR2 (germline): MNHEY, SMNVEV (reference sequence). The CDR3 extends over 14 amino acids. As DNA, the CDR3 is TGTGCCAGCAGTTTATCGGCGGGGGCTGGTGGCTACACCTTC. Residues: CASSLSAGAGGYTF.

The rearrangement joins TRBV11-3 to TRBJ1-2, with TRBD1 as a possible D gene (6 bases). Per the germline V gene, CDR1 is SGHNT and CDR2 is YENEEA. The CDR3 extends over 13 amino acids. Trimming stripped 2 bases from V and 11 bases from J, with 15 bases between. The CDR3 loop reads CASSLSPGRGYTF. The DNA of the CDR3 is TGTGCCAGCAGCTTAAGCCCAGGTAGGGGGTACACCTTC. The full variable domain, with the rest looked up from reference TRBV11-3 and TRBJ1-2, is EAGVVQSPRYKIIEKKQPVAFWCNPISGHNTLYWYLQNLGQGPELLIRYENEEAVDDSQLPKDRFSAERLKGVDSTLKIQPAELGDSAVYLCASSLSPGRGYTFGSGTRLTVV.

The chain's CDR3 is CASRVRRSPIVISYNEQFF. CDR3 sequence (DNA): TGTGCCAGCAGGGTCCGACGTAGCCCAATAGTGATCTCCTACAATGAGCAGTTCTTC. The V and J genes are TRBV6-4 and TRBJ2-1; D unclear. CDR3 length: 19 amino acids. Deletions cut 6 bases from V and 0 bases from J, with 24 bases between. Germline loops: CDR1 MRHNA, CDR2 SNTAGT.

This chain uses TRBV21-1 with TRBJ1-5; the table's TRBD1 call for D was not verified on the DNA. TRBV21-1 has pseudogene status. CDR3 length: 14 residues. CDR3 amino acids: CASSGDRGNQPQHF. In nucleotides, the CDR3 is TGTGCCAGCAGTGGGGACAGGGGCAATCAGCCCCAGCATTTT.

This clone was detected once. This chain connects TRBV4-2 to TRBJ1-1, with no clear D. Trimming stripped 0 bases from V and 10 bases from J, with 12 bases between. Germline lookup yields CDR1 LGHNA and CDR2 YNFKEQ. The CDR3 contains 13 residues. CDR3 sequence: CASSQDMSGPAFF. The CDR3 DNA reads TGTGCCAGCAGCCAAGACATGTCAGGCCCAGCTTTCTTT.

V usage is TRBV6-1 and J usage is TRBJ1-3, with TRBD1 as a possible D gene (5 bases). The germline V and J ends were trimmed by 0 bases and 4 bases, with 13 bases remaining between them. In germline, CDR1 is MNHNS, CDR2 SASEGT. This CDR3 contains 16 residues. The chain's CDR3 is CASSEAGRGGGNTIYF. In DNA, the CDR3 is TGTGCCAGCAGTGAAGCTGGTAGGGGTGGAGGAAACACCATATATTTT.

The DNA of the CDR3 is TGTGCCAGCAGCTTAGGGGCGGGGCTGAACACTGAAGCTTTCTTT. It codes for CASSLGAGLNTEAFF. V usage is TRBV7-2 and J usage is TRBJ1-1, with a weak D call TRBD1 (5 bases). In germline, CDR1 is SGHTA, CDR2 FQGNSA. The CDR3 contains 15 residues. Trimming cost V 1 base and J 0 bases, with 9 bases left between them.

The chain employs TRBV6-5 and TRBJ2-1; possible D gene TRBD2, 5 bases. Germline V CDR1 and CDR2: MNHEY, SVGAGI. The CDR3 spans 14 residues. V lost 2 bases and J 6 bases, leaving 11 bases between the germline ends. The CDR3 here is CASSYMGAGNEQFF. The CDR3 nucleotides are TGTGCCAGCAGTTACATGGGAGCTGGCAATGAGCAGTTCTTC.

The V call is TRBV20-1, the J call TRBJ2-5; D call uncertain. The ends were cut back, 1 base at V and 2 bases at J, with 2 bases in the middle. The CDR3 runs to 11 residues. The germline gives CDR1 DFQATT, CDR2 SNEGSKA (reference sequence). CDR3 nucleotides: TGCAGTGCTAGAGTGCAAGAGACCCAGTACTTC. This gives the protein CSARVQETQYF.

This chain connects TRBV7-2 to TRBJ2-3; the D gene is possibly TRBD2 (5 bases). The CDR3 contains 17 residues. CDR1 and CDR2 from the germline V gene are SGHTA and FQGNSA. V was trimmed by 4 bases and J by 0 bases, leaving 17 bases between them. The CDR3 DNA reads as TGTGCCAGCAGCTCCCGGGTTAGCGCCCTGAGCACAGATACGCAGTATTTT. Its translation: CASSSRVSALSTDTQYF.

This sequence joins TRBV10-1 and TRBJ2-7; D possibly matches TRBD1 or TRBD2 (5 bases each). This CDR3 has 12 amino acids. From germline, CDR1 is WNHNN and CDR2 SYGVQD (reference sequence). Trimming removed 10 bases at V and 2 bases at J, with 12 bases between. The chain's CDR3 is CANHQGAYEQYF. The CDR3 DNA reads TGCGCCAACCATCAGGGAGCCTACGAGCAGTACTTC.

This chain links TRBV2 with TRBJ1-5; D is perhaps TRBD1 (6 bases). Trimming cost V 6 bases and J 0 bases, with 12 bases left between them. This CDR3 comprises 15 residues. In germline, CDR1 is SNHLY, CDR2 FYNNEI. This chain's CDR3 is CASRRTVYSNQPQHF. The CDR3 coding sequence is TGTGCCAGCAGGAGGACAGTCTATAGCAATCAGCCCCAGCATTTT.

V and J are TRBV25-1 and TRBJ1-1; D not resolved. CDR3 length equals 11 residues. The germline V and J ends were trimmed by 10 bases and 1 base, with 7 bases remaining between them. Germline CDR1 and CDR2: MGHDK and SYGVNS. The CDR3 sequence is CATGRNTEAFF. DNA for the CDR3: TGTGCCACCGGGCGGAACACTGAAGCTTTCTTT.

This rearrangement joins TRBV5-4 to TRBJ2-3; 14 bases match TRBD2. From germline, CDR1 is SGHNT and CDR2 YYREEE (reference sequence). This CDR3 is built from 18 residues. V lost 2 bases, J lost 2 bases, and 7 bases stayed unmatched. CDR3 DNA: TGTGCCAGCAGCTTAGGACTAGCGGGAGGCTTAGTCACAGATACGCAGTATTTT. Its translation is CASSLGLAGGLVTDTQYF.